This T cell receptor (beta chain) was captured in a study of blood T cell repertoires in COVID-19. Repertoires were generated with immunoSEQ multiplex PCR, while TCRdb's copy carries only in-frame clones and drops some. In the table there are about 250,000 clones, 85% to 90% of which are singletons. This clone was picked up one time. Germline CDR1 WNHNN, CDR2 SYGVQD (reference sequence). The CDR3 is made up of 16 amino acids. The V end was cut by 7 bases, the J end by 0 bases, with 15 bases between. This sequence joins TRBV10-1 and TRBJ1-4, with D perhaps matching TRBD1 (6 bases). The sequenced sample consisted of PBMCs or T cells enriched from blood (not recorded which). The receptor was isolated from a man younger than 35 who had recovered from COVID-19. The CDR3, as DNA: TGCGCCAGCACAGGCGGGGGGCTCACAACTAATGAAAAACTGTTTTTT. It translates to CASTGGGLTTNEKLFF.